This T cell receptor (beta chain) stems from a study of T cell responses to AZD1222 COVID-19 vaccine. Sequenced by immunoSEQ multiplex PCR; TCRdb stores in-frame clones only, minus some. The data show roughly 170,000 clones, 90% seen once. Sequences were derived from peripheral blood, sampled on day 0 of AZD1222 vaccination. This TCR was sampled from an adult in good health.

CDR3 nucleotides: TGTGCCAGCAGTGAAGAAGGGGGCTGGGAGACCCAGTACTTC. This gives the protein CASSEEGGWETQYF. The V and J genes are TRBV2 and TRBJ2-5, with 7 bases fitting TRBD1. V was pared by 1 base and J by 5 bases, with 4 bases of the junction left unmatched. The CDR3 extends over 14 amino acids. Germline lookup yields CDR1 SNHLY and CDR2 FYNNEI.